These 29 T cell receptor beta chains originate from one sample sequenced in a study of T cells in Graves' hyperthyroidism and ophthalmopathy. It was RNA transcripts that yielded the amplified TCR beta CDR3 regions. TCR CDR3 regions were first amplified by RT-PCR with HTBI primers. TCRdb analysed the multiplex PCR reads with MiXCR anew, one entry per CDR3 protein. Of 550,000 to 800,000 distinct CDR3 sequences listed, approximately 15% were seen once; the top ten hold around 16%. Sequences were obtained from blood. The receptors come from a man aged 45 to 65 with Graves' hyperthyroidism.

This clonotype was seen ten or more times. The CDR3 bases are TGTGCCAGCAGTGACTTTTACGGCTACACCTTC. Translation gives CASSDFYGYTF. The J gene is TRBJ1-2, the V gene TRBV2; D is ambiguous. The CDR3 length is 11 residues. Germline CDR1 SNHLY, CDR2 FYNNEI. The ends were cut back, 3 bases at V and 8 bases at J, with 7 bases in the middle. Drawing the rest from reference TRBV2 and TRBJ1-2, the complete variable domain is EPEVTQTPSHQVTQMGQEVILRCVPISNHLYFYWYRQILGQKVEFLVSFYNNEISEKSEIFDDQFSVERPDGSNFTLKIRSTKLEDSAMYFCASSDFYGYTFGSGTRLTVV.

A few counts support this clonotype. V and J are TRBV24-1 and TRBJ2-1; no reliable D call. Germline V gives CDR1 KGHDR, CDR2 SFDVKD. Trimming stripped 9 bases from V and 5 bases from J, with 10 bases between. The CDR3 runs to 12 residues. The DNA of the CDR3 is TGTGCCACCGGGGTAAAGGACAATGAGCAGTTCTTC. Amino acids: CATGVKDNEQFF.

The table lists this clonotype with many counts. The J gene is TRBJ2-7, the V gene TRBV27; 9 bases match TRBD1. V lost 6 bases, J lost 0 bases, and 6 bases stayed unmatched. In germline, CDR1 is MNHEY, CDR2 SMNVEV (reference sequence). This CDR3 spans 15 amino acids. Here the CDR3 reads CASSLQGANSYEQYF. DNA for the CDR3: TGTGCCAGCAGCCTACAGGGGGCTAACTCCTACGAGCAGTACTTC.

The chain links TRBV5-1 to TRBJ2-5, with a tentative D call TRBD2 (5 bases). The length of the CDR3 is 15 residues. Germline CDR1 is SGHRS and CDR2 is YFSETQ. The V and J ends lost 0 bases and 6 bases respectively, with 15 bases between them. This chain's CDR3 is CASSLEVGVRQTQYF. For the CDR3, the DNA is TGCGCCAGCAGCTTGGAAGTGGGAGTGAGACAGACCCAGTACTTC.

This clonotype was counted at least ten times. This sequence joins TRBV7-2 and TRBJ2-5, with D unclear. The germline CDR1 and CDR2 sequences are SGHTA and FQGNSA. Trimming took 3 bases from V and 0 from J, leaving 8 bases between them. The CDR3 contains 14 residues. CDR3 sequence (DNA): TGTGCCAGCAGCTTCGACGGCGACCAAGAGACCCAGTACTTC. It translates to CASSFDGDQETQYF. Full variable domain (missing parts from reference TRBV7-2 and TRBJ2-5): GAGVSQSPSNKVTEKGKDVELRCDPISGHTALYWYRQSLGQGLEFLIYFQGNSAPDKSGLPSDRFSAERTGGSVSTLTIQRTQQEDSAVYLCASSFDGDQETQYFGPGTRLLVL.

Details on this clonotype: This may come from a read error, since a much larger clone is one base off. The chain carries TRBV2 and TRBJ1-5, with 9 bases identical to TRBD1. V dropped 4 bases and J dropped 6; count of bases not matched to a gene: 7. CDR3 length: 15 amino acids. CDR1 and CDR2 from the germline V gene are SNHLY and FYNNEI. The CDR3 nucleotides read TGTGCCAGCAGTGGGGGGACAGGGATGGCTCAGCCCCAGCATTTT. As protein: CASSGGTGMAQPQHF.

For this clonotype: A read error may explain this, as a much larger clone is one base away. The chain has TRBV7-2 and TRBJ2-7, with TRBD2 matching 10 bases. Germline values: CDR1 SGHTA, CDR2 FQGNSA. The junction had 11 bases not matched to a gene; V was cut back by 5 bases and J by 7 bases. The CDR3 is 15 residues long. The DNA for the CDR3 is TGTGCCAGCAGCCTCCGGGTAGCGGGGGGCAATGAGCAGTACTTC. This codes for CASSLRVAGGNEQYF.

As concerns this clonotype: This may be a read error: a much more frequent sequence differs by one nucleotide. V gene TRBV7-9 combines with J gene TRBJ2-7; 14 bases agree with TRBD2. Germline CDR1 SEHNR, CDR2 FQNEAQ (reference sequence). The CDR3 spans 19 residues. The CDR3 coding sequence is TGTGCCGGCAGCCCTAGACTAGCGGGAGGGCTAAAGGGTTTCTACGAGCAGTACTTC. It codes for CAGSPRLAGGLKGFYEQYF.

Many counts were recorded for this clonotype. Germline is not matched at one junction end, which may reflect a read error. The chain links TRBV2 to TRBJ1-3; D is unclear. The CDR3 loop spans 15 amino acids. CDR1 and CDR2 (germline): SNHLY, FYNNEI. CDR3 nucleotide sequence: TGTGCCAGCAGCGAAGGGATGGGATCTGGAAACACCATATATTTT. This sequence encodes CASSEGMGSGNTIYF.

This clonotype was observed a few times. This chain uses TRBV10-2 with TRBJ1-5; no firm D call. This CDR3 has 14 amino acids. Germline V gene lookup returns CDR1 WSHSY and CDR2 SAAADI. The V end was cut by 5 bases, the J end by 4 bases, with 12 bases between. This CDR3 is CASSSGKMNQPQHF. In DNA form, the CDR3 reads TGCGCCAGCAGTTCGGGCAAAATGAATCAGCCCCAGCATTTT.

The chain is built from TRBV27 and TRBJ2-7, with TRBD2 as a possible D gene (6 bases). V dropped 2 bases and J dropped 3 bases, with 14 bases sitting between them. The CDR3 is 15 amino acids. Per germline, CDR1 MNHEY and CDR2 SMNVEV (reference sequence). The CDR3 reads CASSLGGKLGYEQYF. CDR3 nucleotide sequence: TGTGCCAGCAGTTTAGGCGGGAAACTCGGCTACGAGCAGTACTTC.

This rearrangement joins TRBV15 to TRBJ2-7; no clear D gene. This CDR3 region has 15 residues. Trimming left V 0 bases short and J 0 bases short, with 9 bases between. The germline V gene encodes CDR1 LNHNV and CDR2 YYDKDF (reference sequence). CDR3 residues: CATSRDRTISYEQYF. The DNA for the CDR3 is TGTGCCACCAGCAGAGATAGGACCATCTCCTACGAGCAGTACTTC.

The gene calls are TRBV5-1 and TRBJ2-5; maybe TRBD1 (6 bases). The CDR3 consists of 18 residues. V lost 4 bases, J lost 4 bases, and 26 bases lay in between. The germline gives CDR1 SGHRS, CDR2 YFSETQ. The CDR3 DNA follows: TGCGCCAGCAGCACGGGACATCGTACATTTATACACCCAGAGACCCAGTACTTC. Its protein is CASSTGHRTFIHPETQYF.

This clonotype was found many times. The CDR3 coding sequence is TGTGCCAGTAGTATAGATACAGGTTACTCCTACAATGAGCAGTTCTTC. Protein sequence: CASSIDTGYSYNEQFF. The chain is built from TRBV19 and TRBJ2-1; D is perhaps TRBD1 (5 bases). This CDR3 contains 16 residues. V was clipped by 0 bases and J by 0 bases, with 9 bases between them. The germline CDR1 and CDR2 sequences are LNHDA and SQIVND (reference sequence).

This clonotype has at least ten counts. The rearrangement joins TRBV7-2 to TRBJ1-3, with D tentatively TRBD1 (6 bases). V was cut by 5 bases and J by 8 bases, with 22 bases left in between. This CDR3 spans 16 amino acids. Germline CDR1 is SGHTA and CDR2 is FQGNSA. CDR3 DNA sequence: TGTGCCAGCAGCCCAGAGGACAGAGTTGGCTCACACACCATATATTTT. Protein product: CASSPEDRVGSHTIYF.

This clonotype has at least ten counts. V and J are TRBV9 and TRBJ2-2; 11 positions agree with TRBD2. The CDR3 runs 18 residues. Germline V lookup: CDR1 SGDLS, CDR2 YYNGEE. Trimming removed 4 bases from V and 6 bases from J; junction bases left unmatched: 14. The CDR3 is CASSTTTSTSGKAGELFF. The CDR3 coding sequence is TGTGCCAGCAGCACAACTACTTCGACTAGCGGGAAGGCCGGGGAGCTGTTTTTT.

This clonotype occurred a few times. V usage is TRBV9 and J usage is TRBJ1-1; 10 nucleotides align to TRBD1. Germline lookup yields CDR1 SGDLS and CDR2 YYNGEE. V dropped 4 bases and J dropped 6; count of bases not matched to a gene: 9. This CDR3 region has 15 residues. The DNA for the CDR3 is TGTGCCAGCAGCCCACTGACAGGGGGCCTACCTGAAGCTTTCTTT. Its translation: CASSPLTGGLPEAFF.

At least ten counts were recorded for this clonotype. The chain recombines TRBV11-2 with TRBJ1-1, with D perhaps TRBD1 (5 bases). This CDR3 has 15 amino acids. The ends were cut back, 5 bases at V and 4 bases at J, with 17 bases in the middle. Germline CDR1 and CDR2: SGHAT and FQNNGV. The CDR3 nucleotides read TGTGCCAGCAGCCCCAGCGCAGGGAGGTTCACTGAAGCTTTCTTT. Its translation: CASSPSAGRFTEAFF.

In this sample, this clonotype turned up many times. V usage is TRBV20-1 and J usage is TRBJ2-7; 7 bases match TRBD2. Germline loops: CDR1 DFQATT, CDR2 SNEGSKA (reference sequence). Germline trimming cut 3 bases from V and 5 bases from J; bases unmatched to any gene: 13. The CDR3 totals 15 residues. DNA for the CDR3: TGCAGTGCTAGGGGAACGGGCGGGAGCAGGGACGAGCAGTACTTC. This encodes CSARGTGGSRDEQYF.

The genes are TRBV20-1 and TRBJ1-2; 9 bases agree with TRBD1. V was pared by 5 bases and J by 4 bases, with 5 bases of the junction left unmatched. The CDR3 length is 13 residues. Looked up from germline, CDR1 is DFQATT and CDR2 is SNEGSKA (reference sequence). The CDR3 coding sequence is TGCAGTGCTGTAGGACAGGGGCTCTATGGCTACACCTTC. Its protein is CSAVGQGLYGYTF.

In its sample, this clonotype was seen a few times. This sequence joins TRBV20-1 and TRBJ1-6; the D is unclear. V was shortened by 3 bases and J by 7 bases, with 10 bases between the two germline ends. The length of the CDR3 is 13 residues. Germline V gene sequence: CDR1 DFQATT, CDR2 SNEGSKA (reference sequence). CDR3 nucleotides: TGCAGTGCTAGGGTCCCTGGGAATTCACCCCTCCACTTT. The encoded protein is CSARVPGNSPLHF.

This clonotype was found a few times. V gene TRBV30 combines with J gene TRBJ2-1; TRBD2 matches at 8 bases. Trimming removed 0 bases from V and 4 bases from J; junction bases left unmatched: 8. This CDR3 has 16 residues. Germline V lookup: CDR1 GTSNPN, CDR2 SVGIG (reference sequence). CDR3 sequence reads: CAWSVRGIAGYNEQFF. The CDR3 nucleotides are TGTGCCTGGAGTGTACGGGGGATAGCGGGGTACAATGAGCAGTTCTTC. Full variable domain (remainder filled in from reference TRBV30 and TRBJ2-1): SQTIHQWPATLVQPVGSPLSLECTVEGTSNPNLYWYRQAAGRGLQLLFYSVGIGQISSEVPQNLSASRPQDRQFILSSKKLLLSDSGFYLCAWSVRGIAGYNEQFFGPGTRLTVL.

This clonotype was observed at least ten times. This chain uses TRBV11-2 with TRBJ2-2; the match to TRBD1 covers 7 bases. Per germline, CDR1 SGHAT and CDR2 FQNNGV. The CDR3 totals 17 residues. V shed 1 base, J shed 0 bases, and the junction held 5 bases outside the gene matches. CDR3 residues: CASSLARGQSNTGELFF. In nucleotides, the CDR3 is TGTGCCAGCAGCTTAGCCAGGGGACAGTCGAACACCGGGGAGCTGTTTTTT. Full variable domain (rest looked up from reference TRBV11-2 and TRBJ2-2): EAGVAQSPRYKIIEKRQSVAFWCNPISGHATLYWYQQILGQGPKLLIQFQNNGVVDDSQLPKDRFSAERLKGVDSTLKIQPAKLEDSAVYLCASSLARGQSNTGELFFGEGSRLTVL.

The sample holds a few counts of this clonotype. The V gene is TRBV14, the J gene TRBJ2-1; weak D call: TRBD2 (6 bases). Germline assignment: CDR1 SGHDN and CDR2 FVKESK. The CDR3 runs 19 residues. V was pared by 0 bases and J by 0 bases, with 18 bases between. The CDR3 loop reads CASSQDPRLARSSYNEQFF. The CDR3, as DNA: TGTGCCAGCAGCCAAGATCCGAGGCTAGCGCGTAGCTCCTACAATGAGCAGTTCTTC.

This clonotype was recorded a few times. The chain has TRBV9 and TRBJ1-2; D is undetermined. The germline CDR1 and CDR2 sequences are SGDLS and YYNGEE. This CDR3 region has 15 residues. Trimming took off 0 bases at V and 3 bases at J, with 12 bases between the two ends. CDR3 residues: CASSVGDNSDYGYTF. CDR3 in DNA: TGTGCCAGCAGCGTAGGTGACAACTCGGACTATGGCTACACCTTC.

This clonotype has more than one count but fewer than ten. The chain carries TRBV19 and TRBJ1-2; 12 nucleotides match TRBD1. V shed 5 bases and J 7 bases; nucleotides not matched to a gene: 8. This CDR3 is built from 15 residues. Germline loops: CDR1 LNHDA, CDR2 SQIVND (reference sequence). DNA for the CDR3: TGTGCCAGTAGTTTCCGGGACAGGGGGCATGTTGGCTACACCTTC. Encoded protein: CASSFRDRGHVGYTF.

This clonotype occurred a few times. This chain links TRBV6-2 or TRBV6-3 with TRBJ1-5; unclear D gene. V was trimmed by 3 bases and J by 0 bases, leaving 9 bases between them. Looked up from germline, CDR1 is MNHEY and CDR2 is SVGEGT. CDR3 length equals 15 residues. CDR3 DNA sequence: TGTGCCAGCAGTTATAAGGACTATAGCAATCAGCCCCAGCATTTT. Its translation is CASSYKDYSNQPQHF.

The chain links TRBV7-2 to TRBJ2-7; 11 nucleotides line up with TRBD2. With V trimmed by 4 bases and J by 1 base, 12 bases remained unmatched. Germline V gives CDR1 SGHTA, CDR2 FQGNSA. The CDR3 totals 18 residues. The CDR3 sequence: CASSSAGLAVSGSYEQYF. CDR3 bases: TGTGCCAGCAGCTCCGCGGGACTAGCGGTCTCGGGGTCCTACGAGCAGTACTTC.

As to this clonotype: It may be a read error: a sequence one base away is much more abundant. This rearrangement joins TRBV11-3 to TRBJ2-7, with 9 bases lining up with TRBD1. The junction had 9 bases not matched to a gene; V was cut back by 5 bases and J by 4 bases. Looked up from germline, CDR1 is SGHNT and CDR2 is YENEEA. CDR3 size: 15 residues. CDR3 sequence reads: CASSPGTGIGYEQYF. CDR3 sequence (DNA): TGTGCCAGCAGCCCCGGGACAGGGATAGGGTACGAGCAGTACTTC.